One sample yielded the 16 T cell receptor beta chains listed below, sequenced in a study of T cells in women clearing cervical HPV infection. TCRdb's table, derived via immunoSEQ multiplex PCR, lists solely in-frame clones and lacks some. Recorded for this sample: some 20,000 clones. The sequencing sample was made of blood buffy coat. The receptor source for this set is a woman between 18 and 75 years old with a cervical HPV16 infection that either progressed to CIN3+ or cleared (not recorded which).

A remark on this clone: The CDR3 goes on 3 residues after the read ends, and that part is filled in from the germline J gene. V gene TRBV11-3 combines with J gene TRBJ2-3; D is uncertain. Germline V gene sequence: CDR1 SGHNT, CDR2 YENEEA. The CDR3 sequence is 13 residues long. V was cut by 3 bases and J by 4 bases, with 8 bases left in between. Incomplete CDR3 DNA: TGTGCCAGCAGCTTCAGGAGCCCAGATACG. Translating gives CASSFRSPDT. The entire CDR3 protein is CASSFRSPDTQYF. Combining the CDR3 with reference TRBV11-3 and TRBJ2-3 gives the whole variable domain EAGVVQSPRYKIIEKKQPVAFWCNPISGHNTLYWYLQNLGQGPELLIRYENEEAVDDSQLPKDRFSAERLKGVDSTLKIQPAELGDSAVYLCASSFRSPDTQYFGPGTRLTVL.

With respect to this clone: The CDR3 end is not reached by the read, which stops 3 residues before it; the germline J gene fills it in. The genes are TRBV7-2 and TRBJ1-2; no clear D gene. The CDR3 extends over 14 amino acids. Per the germline V gene, CDR1 is SGHTA and CDR2 is FQGNSA. Incomplete CDR3 DNA: TGTGCCAGCAGCTTGACCTCCCAGGAGTCCGGC. This sequence encodes CASSLTSQESG. The entire CDR3 protein reads CASSLTSQESGYTF.

With respect to this clone: The observed sequence ends 3 residues before the CDR3 terminus, with the missing tail filled in from the germline J gene. The rearrangement joins TRBV9 to TRBJ2-6; D not certain. The germline V gene has CDR1 SGDLS and CDR2 YYNGEE. V shed 4 bases and J shed 2 bases, with 4 bases lying between them. CDR3 length: 13 residues. The DNA read from the CDR3 is TGTGCCAGCAGCTATCCTGGGGCCAACGTC. It encodes CASSYPGANV. The full CDR3 is CASSYPGANVLTF.

Points on this clone: The CDR3 extends 3 residues past the end of the read, so its final part is completed from the germline J gene. This sequence joins TRBV20-1 and TRBJ2-5, with 8 bases fitting TRBD1. V lost 6 bases, J lost 4 bases, and 4 bases stayed unmatched. CDR1 is DFQATT and CDR2 is SNEGSKA in the germline V gene (reference sequence). The CDR3 has 12 amino acids. The CDR3 spells CSARQGTETQYF. The CDR3 bases that were read are TGCAGTGCCCGACAGGGGACAGAGACC.

Worth noting for this clone: The CDR3 end lies 3 residues beyond the end of the read and is filled in from the germline J gene. The chain carries TRBV19 and TRBJ1-2, with 7 bases lining up with TRBD1. The germline gives CDR1 LNHDA, CDR2 SQIVND (reference sequence). CDR3 length: 14 residues. Trimming removed 6 bases from V and 4 bases from J; junction bases left unmatched: 8. The sequenced CDR3 bases are TGTGCCAGTAGGGGGGGACAGCCTCGCTATGGC. Protein product: CASRGGQPRYG. The whole CDR3 sequence is CASRGGQPRYGYTF.

About this clone: The CDR3 end lies 3 residues beyond the end of the read and is filled in from the germline J gene. The chain is built from TRBV18 and TRBJ2-1, with 12 nucleotides matching TRBD2. V gave up 6 bases and J gave up 0 bases; unmatched junction bases: 3. Germline CDR1 KGHSH, CDR2 LQKENI. The CDR3 extends over 16 amino acids. The CDR3 is CASSQLAGGSYNEQFF. Partial CDR3 DNA: TGTGCCAGCTCGCAACTAGCGGGAGGCTCCTACAATGAG.

To note about this clone: The read terminates 3 residues before the CDR3 end, so the remaining end is supplied by the germline J gene. The rearrangement uses TRBV5-1 and TRBJ2-7, with 7 bases aligning to TRBD2. The CDR3 runs to 13 residues. V lost 2 bases and J lost 3; bases outside the gene matches: 2. CDR1 and CDR2 (germline): SGHRS, YFSETQ. The covered CDR3 bases are TGCGCCAGCAGCTTAGGGACTAACTACGAG. It specifies CASSLGTNYE. The whole CDR3 sequence is CASSLGTNYEQYF.

With regard to this clone: The CDR3 extends 3 residues past the end of the read, so its final part is completed from the germline J gene. This rearrangement joins TRBV20-1 to TRBJ2-1; TRBD2 matches at 11 bases. CDR3 length: 15 residues. The germline gives CDR1 DFQATT, CDR2 SNEGSKA (reference sequence). V lost 2 bases, J lost 4 bases, and 4 bases stayed unmatched. The CDR3 is CSARLLAGVYNEQFF. The covered CDR3 bases are TGCAGTGCTAGACTACTAGCGGGAGTATACAATGAG.

As to this clone: The read terminates 3 residues ahead of where the CDR3 ends, so the germline J gene completes it. This rearrangement joins TRBV30 to TRBJ1-3; D possibly corresponds to TRBD1 (5 bases). V lost 7 bases and J lost 2, with 12 bases in between. This CDR3 has 13 residues. Germline V gene sequence: CDR1 GTSNPN, CDR2 SVGIG (reference sequence). Partial CDR3 DNA: TGTGCCTACCAGAAAGGGGCTGGAAACACC. It is translated as CAYQKGAGNT. The whole CDR3 region reads CAYQKGAGNTIYF.

To note about this clone: The CDR3 end falls 3 residues outside the read, so it is completed with the germline J gene. In the same sample, other DNA sequences code for this CDR3. The chain has TRBV19 and TRBJ1-4, with 9 bases lining up with TRBD1. The CDR3 spans 15 residues. Per germline, CDR1 LNHDA and CDR2 SQIVND (reference sequence). The trim removed 9 bases at V and 7 bases at J, leaving 12 bases unmatched. The sequenced part of the CDR3 DNA is TGTGCCAGCAGTTCAACAGGGGGCGCGGGTGAAAAA. Translated, it gives CASSSTGGAGEK. The whole CDR3 protein reads CASSSTGGAGEKLFF.

Comments on this clone: Sequencing ends 3 residues short of the CDR3 end; the germline J gene provides the rest. This rearrangement joins TRBV6-4 to TRBJ2-1, with TRBD1 matching 8 bases. V was pared by 4 bases and J by 4 bases, with 6 bases of the junction left unmatched. Germline CDR1 is MRHNA and CDR2 is SNTAGT. The CDR3 runs 15 residues. The CDR3 sequence is CASSADRGSYNEQFF. The sequenced CDR3 bases are TGTGCCAGCAGTGCCGACAGGGGCTCGTACAATGAG.

A word on this clone: The sequence runs out 3 residues before the end of the CDR3; the remainder is reconstructed from the germline J gene. This sequence joins TRBV2 and TRBJ2-6; TRBD1 is a possible D gene (5 bases). The CDR3 covers 16 residues. V was cut by 6 bases and J by 0 bases, with 12 bases left in between. CDR1 and CDR2 (germline): SNHLY, FYNNEI. CDR3 sequence: CASSQDTNSGANVLTF. The sequenced part of the CDR3 DNA is TGTGCCAGCAGCCAGGACACCAACTCTGGGGCCAACGTC. The full variable domain, with the rest looked up from reference TRBV2 and TRBJ2-6, is EPEVTQTPSHQVTQMGQEVILRCVPISNHLYFYWYRQILGQKVEFLVSFYNNEISEKSEIFDDQFSVERPDGSNFTLKIRSTKLEDSAMYFCASSQDTNSGANVLTFGAGSRLTVL.

A note on this clone: The CDR3 is cut off 3 residues early in the read; its end comes from the germline J gene. V and J are TRBV7-9 and TRBJ2-7; possibly TRBD1 for D (6 bases). Germline CDR1 reads SEHNR; CDR2 reads FQNEAQ (reference sequence). The V end was cut by 3 bases, the J end by 1 base, with 13 bases between. This CDR3 is built from 15 residues. CDR3: CASSLVRRGSYEQYF. CDR3 bases read: TGTGCCAGCAGCTTGGTACGCAGGGGATCCTACGAG.

Details on this clone: The CDR3 end falls 3 residues outside the read, so it is completed with the germline J gene. The rearrangement joins TRBV9 to TRBJ2-2; 8 bases line up with TRBD2. The CDR3 runs to 16 residues. Germline loops: CDR1 SGDLS, CDR2 YYNGEE. The V segment lost 4 bases and the J segment 3 bases; nucleotides outside the gene matches: 8. The CDR3 DNA, read in part, is TGTGCCAGCAGCCTAAGAAGCGGGAGTGACACCGGGGAG. Translated, it gives CASSLRSGSDTGE. The complete CDR3 sequence is CASSLRSGSDTGELFF.

With respect to this clone: The sequenced fragment ends 3 residues before the CDR3 boundary, so the rest is inferred from the germline J gene. This chain joins TRBV20-1 and TRBJ2-2; D remains unclear. CDR1 and CDR2 from the germline V gene are DFQATT and SNEGSKA (reference sequence). Trimming left V 8 bases short and J 1 base short, with 11 bases between. The CDR3 loop spans 13 amino acids. The CDR3 protein is CSLVEVNTGELFF. The CDR3 DNA, read in part, is TGCAGTCTAGTTGAAGTGAACACCGGGGAG.

As to this clone: From the germline J gene comes the end of the CDR3, since the read stops 3 residues before it. The rearrangement links TRBV3-1 (or the pseudogene TRBV3-2) to TRBJ2-2, with D unresolved. Germline V lookup: CDR1 LGHDT, CDR2 YNNKEL (reference sequence). Trimming took 0 bases from V and 7 from J, leaving 12 bases between them. The CDR3 consists of 15 residues. Incomplete CDR3 DNA: TGTGCCAGCAGCCAAGATGTATTAGGGCGCGGGGAG. This translates into CASSQDVLGRGE. The complete CDR3 reads CASSQDVLGRGELFF.